A selection of T cell receptor beta chains follows, all from one sample in a study of molecular identifiers for immune sequencing clone quantification. TCRdb re-derived calls from the PCR reads in MiXCR, one entry per CDR3 protein. The repertoire holds some 320,000 distinct CDR3 sequences, with over 20% as singletons. The source material was naive CD8+ T cells from blood, with Jurkat cell RNA spiked in. These receptor sequences come from a human donor in good health. Some libraries in this study had Jurkat cell RNA spiked in. Each CDR3 is given with its conserved first and last residue. Each record gives: CDR3 protein, CDR3 DNA, J gene, V gene, clone size, D gene. A D gene is named only where the DNA matches it firmly. Size tells how often a clone was seen (once, few, many) or the class of an expanded clone, and some rows leave it out.

CDR3: CASSWGGLAESTDTQYF
DNA: TGTGCCAGCAGTTGGGGGGGACTAGCGGAAAGCACAGATACGCAGTATTTT
J: TRBJ2-3
V: TRBV6-2/TRBV6-3
size: .
D: TRBD2

CDR3: CASGSGGANTGELFF
DNA: TGTGCCAGTGGTAGCGGGGGGGCGAACACCGGGGAGCTGTTTTTT
J: TRBJ2-2
V: TRBV19
size: .
D: TRBD2

CDR3: CASSLSFVRAVYTEAFF
DNA: TGTGCCAGCAGTTTATCTTTCGTCCGGGCGGTATACACTGAAGCTTTCTTT
J: TRBJ1-1
V: TRBV27
size: few
D: .

CDR3: CASSPDDPGWTEAFF
DNA: TGTGCCAGCAGTCCTGACGATCCGGGTTGGACTGAAGCTTTCTTT
J: TRBJ1-1
V: TRBV27
size: many
D: .

CDR3: CATSGETGGSLGNEQFF
DNA: TGTGCCACCAGTGGCGAAACAGGGGGTAGTTTGGGCAATGAGCAGTTCTTC
J: TRBJ2-1
V: TRBV24-1
size: .
D: TRBD1

CDR3: CASSLASSPPAGGGFVLRQETQYF
DNA: TGTGCCAGCAGCTTGGCCTCTAGCCCCCCGGCGGGCGGGGGGTTTGTTTTGCGTCAAGAGACCCAGTACTTC
J: TRBJ2-5
V: TRBV5-5
size: few
D: TRBD2

CDR3: CASSQEQGTNTEAFF
DNA: TGTGCCAGCAGCCAAGAACAGGGGACGAACACTGAAGCTTTCTTT
J: TRBJ1-1
V: TRBV11-1
size: few
D: TRBD1

CDR3: CGSSPDRVDQPQHF
DNA: TGTGGCAGCAGTCCAGACAGGGTTGATCAGCCCCAGCATTTT
J: TRBJ1-5
V: TRBV28
size: .
D: TRBD1

CDR3: CASSPTSGRSNEQFF
DNA: TGTGCCAGCAGTCCGACTAGCGGGAGGTCCAATGAGCAGTTCTTC
J: TRBJ2-1
V: TRBV6-5
size: .
D: TRBD2

CDR3: CASSVLDWVELFF
DNA: TGTGCCAGCAGTGTTCTTGACTGGGTAGAGCTGTTTTTT
J: TRBJ2-2
V: TRBV25-1
size: many
D: .

CDR3: CASSGQGPEQFF
DNA: TGTGCCAGCTCAGGGCAGGGCCCTGAGCAGTTCTTC
J: TRBJ2-1
V: TRBV25-1
size: few
D: .

CDR3: CASSSGGGLDTEAFF
DNA: TGTGCCAGCAGTTCCGGTGGGGGATTGGACACTGAAGCTTTCTTT
J: TRBJ1-1
V: TRBV12-3/TRBV12-4
size: many
D: .

CDR3: CASSQEPLAGGLTDTQYF
DNA: TGCGCCAGCAGCCAAGAGCCCCTAGCGGGGGGACTCACAGATACGCAGTATTTT
J: TRBJ2-3
V: TRBV4-1
size: .
D: TRBD2

CDR3: CASSAGEGEQYF
DNA: TGTGCCAGCAGTGCCGGGGAGGGCGAGCAGTACTTC
J: TRBJ2-7
V: TRBV28
size: many
D: TRBD2

CDR3: CASSQDTYEQYF
DNA: TGTGCCAGCAGCCAAGACACCTACGAGCAGTACTTC
J: TRBJ2-7
V: TRBV14
size: many
D: .

CDR3: CASSYSTANSYEQYF
DNA: TGTGCCAGCAGTTACTCTACAGCCAACAGCTACGAGCAGTACTTC
J: TRBJ2-7
V: TRBV6-2/TRBV6-3
size: few
D: .

CDR3: CASSRVLAGTANTEAFF
DNA: TGTGCCAGCTCCCGTGTCCTCGCCGGGACAGCGAACACTGAAGCTTTCTTT
J: TRBJ1-1
V: TRBV7-9
size: many
D: TRBD1

CDR3: CSARDLLAGGPAGELFF
DNA: TGCAGTGCTAGAGATCTCCTAGCGGGAGGGCCGGCCGGGGAGCTGTTTTTT
J: TRBJ2-2
V: TRBV20-1
size: few
D: TRBD2

CDR3: CASSVGDRGWGTEAFF
DNA: TGTGCCAGCAGCGTAGGGGACAGGGGTTGGGGGACTGAAGCTTTCTTT
J: TRBJ1-1
V: TRBV9
size: few
D: TRBD1

CDR3: CASSLVAPEQFF
DNA: TGTGCCAGCAGTTTAGTAGCCCCCGAGCAGTTCTTC
J: TRBJ2-1
V: TRBV12-3/TRBV12-4
size: many
D: .

CDR3: CASSPPGQGNNSPLHF
DNA: TGTGCCAGCAGCCCCCCGGGACAGGGAAATAATTCACCCCTCCACTTT
J: TRBJ1-6
V: TRBV9
size: many
D: TRBD1

CDR3: CASRRGTEYEQYF
DNA: TGTGCGAGCCGGCGGGGTACAGAATACGAGCAGTACTTC
J: TRBJ2-7
V: TRBV4-2
size: many
D: .

CDR3: CASSFQDRPYEQYF
DNA: TGTGCCAGCAGCTTTCAGGACAGGCCCTACGAGCAGTACTTC
J: TRBJ2-7
V: TRBV11-2
size: .
D: TRBD1

CDR3: CAGSPAGSGVGTEAFF
DNA: TGCGCCGGCAGCCCTGCAGGGAGTGGGGTGGGCACTGAAGCTTTCTTT
J: TRBJ1-1
V: TRBV5-1
size: .
D: .

CDR3: CASSLSGSAYEQYF
DNA: TGTGCCAGCAGCCTCAGCGGGTCGGCCTACGAGCAGTACTTC
J: TRBJ2-7
V: TRBV3-1
size: many
D: .

CDR3: CASSPRYEGIGSREQYF
DNA: TGTGCCAGCAGCCCCCGGTATGAGGGAATAGGGTCCCGCGAGCAGTACTTC
J: TRBJ2-7
V: TRBV7-9
size: .
D: .

CDR3: CTSSLAIGDSYEQYF
DNA: TGTACCAGCAGCTTAGCAATTGGGGACTCCTACGAGCAGTACTTC
J: TRBJ2-7
V: TRBV7-9
size: .
D: .

CDR3: CASSLTGLNEKLFF
DNA: TGTGCCAGCAGCTTAACAGGGTTGAATGAAAAACTGTTTTTT
J: TRBJ1-4
V: TRBV7-9
size: .
D: .

CDR3: CASSKDGPPAYEQYF
DNA: TGTGCCAGCAGTAAAGACGGGCCGCCCGCCTACGAGCAGTACTTC
J: TRBJ2-7
V: TRBV27
size: few
D: .

CDR3: CASNSWGQETQYF
DNA: TGTGCCAGCAATAGTTGGGGCCAAGAGACCCAGTACTTC
J: TRBJ2-5
V: TRBV28
size: many
D: .

CDR3: CAGSEEVASLFDTQYF
DNA: TGTGCCGGCAGTGAAGAGGTAGCGAGCCTTTTCGATACGCAGTATTTT
J: TRBJ2-3
V: TRBV6-1
size: once
D: .

CDR3: CASSLDWTWVHTEAFF
DNA: TGTGCCAGCAGTTTAGACTGGACATGGGTGCACACTGAAGCTTTCTTT
J: TRBJ1-1
V: TRBV28
size: many
D: .

CDR3: CASSLLVGAVLEQYF
DNA: TGTGCCAGCAGCTTATTGGTCGGGGCCGTTTTGGAGCAGTACTTC
J: TRBJ2-7
V: TRBV7-9
size: .
D: .

CDR3: CASSYSDRAREQYF
DNA: TGTGCCAGCAGTTACTCAGACAGGGCGCGCGAGCAGTACTTC
J: TRBJ2-7
V: TRBV6-6
size: many
D: TRBD1

CDR3: CASSVQGRGTGELFF
DNA: TGTGCCAGCAGCGTACAGGGTCGAGGCACCGGGGAGCTGTTTTTT
J: TRBJ2-2
V: TRBV9
size: many
D: .

CDR3: CATSDRRTFSTDTQYF
DNA: TGTGCCACCAGTGACAGAAGGACCTTTAGCACAGATACGCAGTATTTT
J: TRBJ2-3
V: TRBV24-1
size: .
D: .

CDR3: CASSPRGGFYNEQFF
DNA: TGCGCCAGCAGCCCGAGAGGGGGGTTTTACAATGAGCAGTTCTTC
J: TRBJ2-1
V: TRBV5-1
size: many
D: .

CDR3: CASSFLGGETEAFF
DNA: TGTGCCAGCAGCTTTCTGGGCGGGGAAACTGAAGCTTTCTTT
J: TRBJ1-1
V: TRBV7-2
size: many
D: .

CDR3: CASSYSGGELFF
DNA: TGTGCCAGCAGTTACTCAGGCGGGGAGCTGTTTTTT
J: TRBJ2-2
V: TRBV6-5
size: many
D: .

CDR3: CAWSIVHGELFF
DNA: TGTGCCTGGAGTATAGTTCACGGGGAGCTGTTTTTT
J: TRBJ2-2
V: TRBV30
size: many
D: .

CDR3: CASSEKTGGINEQYF
DNA: TGTGCCAGCAGCGAGAAGACAGGGGGCATTAACGAGCAGTACTTC
J: TRBJ2-7
V: TRBV9
size: many
D: TRBD1

CDR3: CSVEDSNYGYTF
DNA: TGCAGCGTAGAGGACAGCAACTATGGCTACACCTTC
J: TRBJ1-2
V: TRBV29-1
size: few
D: .

CDR3: CASSLLGGLGYTF
DNA: TGTGCCAGCAGCTTGTTGGGGGGCCTTGGCTACACCTTC
J: TRBJ1-2
V: TRBV5-6
size: many
D: .

CDR3: CASRLMGRSEAFF
DNA: TGTGCCAGCAGACTCATGGGACGGAGTGAAGCTTTCTTT
J: TRBJ1-1
V: TRBV6-5
size: .
D: .

CDR3: CASSQDLRTLGNTIYF
DNA: TGCGCCAGCAGCCAAGATTTGCGTACTCTGGGAAACACCATATATTTT
J: TRBJ1-3
V: TRBV4-3
size: many
D: .

CDR3: CASSLAPGRDQYF
DNA: TGTGCCAGCAGCTTAGCTCCCGGAAGAGACCAGTACTTC
J: TRBJ2-5
V: TRBV7-9
size: many
D: .

CDR3: CASIGGAGTEAFF
DNA: TGTGCCAGTATAGGGGGCGCGGGCACTGAAGCTTTCTTT
J: TRBJ1-1
V: TRBV6-5
size: many
D: TRBD1

CDR3: CASSVEVDSYNSPLHF
DNA: TGTGCCAGCAGCGTGGAGGTTGACTCCTATAATTCACCCCTCCACTTT
J: TRBJ1-6
V: TRBV9
size: few
D: .